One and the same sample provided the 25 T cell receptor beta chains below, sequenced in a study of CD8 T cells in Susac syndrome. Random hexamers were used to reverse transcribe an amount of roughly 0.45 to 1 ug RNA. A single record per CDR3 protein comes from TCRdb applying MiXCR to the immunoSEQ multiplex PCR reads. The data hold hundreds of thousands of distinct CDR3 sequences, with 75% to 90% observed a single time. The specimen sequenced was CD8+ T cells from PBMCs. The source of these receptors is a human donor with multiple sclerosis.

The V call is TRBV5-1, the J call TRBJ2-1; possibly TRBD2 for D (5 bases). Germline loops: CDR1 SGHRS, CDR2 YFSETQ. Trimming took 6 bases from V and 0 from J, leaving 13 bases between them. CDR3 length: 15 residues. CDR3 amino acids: CASKAGDSSYNEQFF. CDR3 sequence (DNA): TGCGCCAGCAAGGCGGGTGATAGCTCCTACAATGAGCAGTTCTTC.

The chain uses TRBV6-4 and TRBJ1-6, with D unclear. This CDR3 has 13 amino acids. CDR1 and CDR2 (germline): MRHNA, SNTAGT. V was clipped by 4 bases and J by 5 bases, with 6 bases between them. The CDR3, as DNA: TGTGCCAGCAGTGCGAGCGATAATTCACCCCTCCACTTT. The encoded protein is CASSASDNSPLHF.

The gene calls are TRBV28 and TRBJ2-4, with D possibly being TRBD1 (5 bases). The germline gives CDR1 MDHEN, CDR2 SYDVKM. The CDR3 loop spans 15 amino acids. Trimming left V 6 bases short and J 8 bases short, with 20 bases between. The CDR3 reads CASSQRGPVSDIQYF. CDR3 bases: TGTGCCAGCAGCCAAAGGGGTCCAGTTTCAGACATTCAGTACTTC.

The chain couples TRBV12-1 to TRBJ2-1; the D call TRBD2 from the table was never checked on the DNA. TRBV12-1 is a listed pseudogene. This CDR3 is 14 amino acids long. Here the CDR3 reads CASSFSGTSHEQFF. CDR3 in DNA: TGTGCCAGCAGCTTTAGCGGGACTTCTCATGAGCAGTTCTTC.

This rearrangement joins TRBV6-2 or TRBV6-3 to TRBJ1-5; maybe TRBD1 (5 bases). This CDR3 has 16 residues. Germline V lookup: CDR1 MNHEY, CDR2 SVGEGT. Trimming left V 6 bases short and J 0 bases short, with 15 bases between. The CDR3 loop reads CASSRGTAYSNQPQHF. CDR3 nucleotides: TGTGCCAGCAGCCGTGGGACGGCTTATAGCAATCAGCCCCAGCATTTT.

The CDR3 protein is CAMGVDEKLFF. For the CDR3, the DNA is TGTGCCATGGGAGTGGATGAAAAACTGTTTTTT. The chain employs TRBV2 and TRBJ1-4; unclear D gene. CDR3 length: 11 amino acids. From germline, CDR1 is SNHLY and CDR2 FYNNEI. The V gene lost 10 bases and the J gene lost 6 bases, with 9 bases spanning the gap.

CDR3 nucleotides: TGTGCCAGCAGTTTATGGGGGGGGGACAATCAGCCCCAGCATTTT. Protein sequence: CASSLWGGDNQPQHF. The rearrangement joins TRBV28 to TRBJ1-5; D may be TRBD1 (5 bases). Germline V lookup: CDR1 MDHEN, CDR2 SYDVKM. V was clipped by 0 bases and J by 3 bases, with 9 bases between them. The CDR3 has 15 residues. The full variable domain, in which reference TRBV28 and TRBJ1-5 provide the parts outside the CDR3, is DVKVTQSSRYLVKRTGEKVFLECVQDMDHENMFWYRQDPGLGLRLIYFSYDVKMKEKGDIPEGYSVSREKKERFSLILESASTNQTSMYLCASSLWGGDNQPQHFGDGTRLSIL.

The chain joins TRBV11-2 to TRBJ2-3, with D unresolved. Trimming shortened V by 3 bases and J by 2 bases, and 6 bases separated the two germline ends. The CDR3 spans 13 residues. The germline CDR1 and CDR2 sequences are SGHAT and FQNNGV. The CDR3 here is CASSLLFTDTQYF. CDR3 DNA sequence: TGTGCCAGCAGCTTGTTGTTCACAGATACGCAGTATTTT.

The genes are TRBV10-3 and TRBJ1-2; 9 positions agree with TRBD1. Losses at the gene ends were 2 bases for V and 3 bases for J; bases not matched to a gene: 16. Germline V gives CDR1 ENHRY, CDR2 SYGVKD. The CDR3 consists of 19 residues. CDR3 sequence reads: CAISEPYSGGQGLDYGYTF. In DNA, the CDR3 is TGTGCCATCAGTGAGCCCTACTCTGGCGGACAGGGGTTAGACTATGGCTACACCTTC.

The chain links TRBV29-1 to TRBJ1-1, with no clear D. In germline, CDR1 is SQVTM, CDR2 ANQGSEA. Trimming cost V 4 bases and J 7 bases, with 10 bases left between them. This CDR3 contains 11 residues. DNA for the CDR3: TGCAGCGTTGCTGCTGGGTTTGAAGCTTTCTTT. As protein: CSVAAGFEAFF.

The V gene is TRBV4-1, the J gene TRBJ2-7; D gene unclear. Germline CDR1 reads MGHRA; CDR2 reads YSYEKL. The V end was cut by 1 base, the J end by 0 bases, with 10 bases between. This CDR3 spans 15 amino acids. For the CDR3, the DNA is TGCGCCAGCAGCCAAGTTGACATGCTCTCCTACGAGCAGTACTTC. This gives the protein CASSQVDMLSYEQYF.

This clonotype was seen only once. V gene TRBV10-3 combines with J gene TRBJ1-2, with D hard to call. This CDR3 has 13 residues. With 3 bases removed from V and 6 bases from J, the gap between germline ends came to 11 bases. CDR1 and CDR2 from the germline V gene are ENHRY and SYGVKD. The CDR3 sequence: CAISDLEGDGYTF. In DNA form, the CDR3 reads TGTGCCATCAGTGACCTGGAGGGAGATGGCTACACCTTC.

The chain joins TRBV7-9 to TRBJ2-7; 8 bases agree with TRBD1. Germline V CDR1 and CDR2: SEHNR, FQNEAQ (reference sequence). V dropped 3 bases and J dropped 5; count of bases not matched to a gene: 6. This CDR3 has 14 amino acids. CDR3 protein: CASSFGDRFHEQYF. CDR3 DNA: TGTGCCAGCAGCTTCGGGGACAGGTTTCACGAGCAGTACTTC.

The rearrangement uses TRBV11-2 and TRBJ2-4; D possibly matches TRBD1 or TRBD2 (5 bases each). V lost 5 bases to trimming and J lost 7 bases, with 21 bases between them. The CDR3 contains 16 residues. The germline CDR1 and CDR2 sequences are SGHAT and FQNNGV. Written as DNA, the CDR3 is TGTGCCAGCAGCCCCGGGTCGACGGGGACGAATAACATTCAGTACTTC. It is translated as CASSPGSTGTNNIQYF.

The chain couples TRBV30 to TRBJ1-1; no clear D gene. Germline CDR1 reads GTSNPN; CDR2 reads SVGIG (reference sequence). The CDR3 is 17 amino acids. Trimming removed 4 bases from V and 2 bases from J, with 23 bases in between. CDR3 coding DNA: TGTGCCTGGACCGTTAAACTCGGGCTTCTTCGTAACACTGAAGCTTTCTTT. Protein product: CAWTVKLGLLRNTEAFF.

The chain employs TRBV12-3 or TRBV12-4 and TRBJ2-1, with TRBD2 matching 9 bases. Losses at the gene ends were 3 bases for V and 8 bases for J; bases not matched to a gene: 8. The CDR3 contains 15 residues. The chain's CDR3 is CASSFRASGVDEQFF. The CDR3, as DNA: TGTGCCAGCAGTTTTCGGGCTAGCGGGGTCGATGAGCAGTTCTTC.

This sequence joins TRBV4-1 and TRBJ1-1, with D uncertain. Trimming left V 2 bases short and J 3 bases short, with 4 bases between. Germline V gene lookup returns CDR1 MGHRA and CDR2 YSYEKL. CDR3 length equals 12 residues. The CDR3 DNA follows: TGCGCCAGCAGCCAACAGGACACTGAAGCTTTCTTT. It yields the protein CASSQQDTEAFF.

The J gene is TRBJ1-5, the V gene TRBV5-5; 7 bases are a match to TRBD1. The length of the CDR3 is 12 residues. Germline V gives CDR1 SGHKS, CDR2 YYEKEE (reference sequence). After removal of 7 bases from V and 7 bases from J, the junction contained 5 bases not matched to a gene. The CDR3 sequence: CASGQQGQPQHF. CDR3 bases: TGTGCCAGCGGCCAACAGGGGCAGCCCCAGCATTTT.

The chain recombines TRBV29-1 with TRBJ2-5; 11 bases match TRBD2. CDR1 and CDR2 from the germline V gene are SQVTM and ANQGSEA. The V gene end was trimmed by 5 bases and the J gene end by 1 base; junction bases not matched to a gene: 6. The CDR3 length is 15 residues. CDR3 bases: TGCAGCGTTATATTAGCGGGGGGGACCCAAGAGACCCAGTACTTC. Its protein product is CSVILAGGTQETQYF.

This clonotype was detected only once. CDR3 in amino acids: CASTEGAAYNEQFF. Here the CDR3 DNA reads TGTGCCAGCACCGAGGGAGCGGCCTACAATGAGCAGTTCTTC. The rearrangement links TRBV2 to TRBJ2-1; possibly TRBD2 for D (5 bases). V was clipped by 7 bases and J by 2 bases, with 12 bases between them. There are 14 residues in the CDR3. Germline V gives CDR1 SNHLY, CDR2 FYNNEI.

CDR3 DNA sequence: TGCGCCAGCAGCCCCCCCTGGGATGAGCAGTTCTTC. Encoded protein: CASSPPWDEQFF. V gene TRBV5-1 combines with J gene TRBJ2-1; D gene unclear. This CDR3 is 12 amino acids long. V shed 4 bases and J shed 8 bases, with 10 bases lying between them. Germline lookup yields CDR1 SGHRS and CDR2 YFSETQ.

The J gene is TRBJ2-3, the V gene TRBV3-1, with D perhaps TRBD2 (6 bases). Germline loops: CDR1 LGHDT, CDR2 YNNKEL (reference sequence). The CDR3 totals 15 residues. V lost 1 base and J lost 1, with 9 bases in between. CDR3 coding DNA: TGTGCCAGCAGCCAAGGCTGGGGGGGCACAGATACGCAGTATTTT. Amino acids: CASSQGWGGTDTQYF.

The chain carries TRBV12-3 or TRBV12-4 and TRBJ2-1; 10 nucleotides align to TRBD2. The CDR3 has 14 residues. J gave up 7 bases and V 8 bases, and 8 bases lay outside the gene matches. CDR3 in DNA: TGTGCCAGCCGGCTAGCGGGAGTCGTTAATGAGCAGTTCTTC. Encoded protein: CASRLAGVVNEQFF.

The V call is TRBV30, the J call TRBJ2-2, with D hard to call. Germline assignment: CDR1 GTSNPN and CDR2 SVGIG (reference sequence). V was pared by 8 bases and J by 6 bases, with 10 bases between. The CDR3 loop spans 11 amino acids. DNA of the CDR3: TGTGCCCAGCTAAGTTCCGGGGAGCTGTTTTTT. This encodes CAQLSSGELFF.

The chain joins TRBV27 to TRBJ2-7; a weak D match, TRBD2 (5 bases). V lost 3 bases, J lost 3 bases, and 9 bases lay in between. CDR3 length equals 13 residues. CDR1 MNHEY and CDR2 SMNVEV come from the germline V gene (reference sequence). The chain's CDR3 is CASSFGVDYEQYF. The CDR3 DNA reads TGTGCCAGCAGTTTCGGGGTTGACTACGAGCAGTACTTC.